The next 14 T cell receptor beta chains were all read from a single sample in a study of Tregs in tolerant kidney transplant recipients (dated by TCRdb to between 2018 and 2021). Libraries were made using the immunoSEQ multiplex PCR assay. This is the immuneACCESS table as TCRdb keeps it, with only in-frame sequences that have V and J called. A part of the clones is gone; compared with another copy, unresolved V genes explain less than half, and the rest is unexplained. Present in this sample are about 240,000 clones, roughly four fifths of which were seen just once. 0.5% to 0.65% of the sample is in the top ten clones. Sequenced sample: CD4+ T cells from blood. Receptors were obtained from a human donor in good health.

The chain links TRBV7-8 to TRBJ2-7; TRBD1 agrees at 7 bases. Germline CDR1 reads SGHVS; CDR2 reads FQNEAQ. J gave up 4 bases and V 0 bases, and 6 bases lay outside the gene matches. CDR3 length: 15 residues. CDR3 bases: TGTGCCAGCAGCTTAGCGGCAGGGGGAACATACGAGCAGTACTTC. Its translation: CASSLAAGGTYEQYF.

With respect to this clone: Other nucleotide sequences from this sample produce the same CDR3. The rearrangement joins TRBV18 to TRBJ1-1; D gene unclear. The ends were cut back, 5 bases at V and 0 bases at J, with 7 bases in the middle. Looked up from germline, CDR1 is KGHSH and CDR2 is LQKENI. The CDR3 extends over 13 amino acids. CDR3 DNA: TGTGCCAGCTCAGAGGGCCTGAACACTGAAGCTTTCTTT. It codes for CASSEGLNTEAFF.

With respect to this clone: Different DNA sequences within this sample yield the same CDR3. The chain joins TRBV5-1 to TRBJ1-1; 9 bases map to TRBD1. Germline-derived CDR1 and CDR2 are SGHRS and YFSETQ. V lost 4 bases, J lost 4 bases, and 5 bases stayed unmatched. This CDR3 region has 14 residues. The CDR3 DNA reads as TGCGCCAGCAGCGCGGGACAGGGAGGCACTGAAGCTTTCTTT. Translation gives CASSAGQGGTEAFF.

The J gene is TRBJ1-4, the V gene TRBV27, with D perhaps TRBD1 (6 bases). Germline CDR1 MNHEY, CDR2 SMNVEV (reference sequence). V was shortened by 6 bases and J by 8 bases, with 13 bases between the two germline ends. The CDR3 runs to 13 residues. CDR3 DNA sequence: TGTGCCAGCAGGGGGGCAGGTAACGAAAAACTGTTTTTT. It yields the protein CASRGAGNEKLFF.

This chain uses TRBV27 with TRBJ2-3; D not resolved. Trimming pared 3 bases from V and 0 bases from J, leaving 7 bases between. In germline, CDR1 is MNHEY, CDR2 SMNVEV (reference sequence). The CDR3 has 14 amino acids. This CDR3 reads CASSFDASTDTQYF. In DNA form, the CDR3 reads TGTGCCAGCAGTTTCGATGCTAGCACAGATACGCAGTATTTT.

As regards this clone: Other nucleotide sequences in the sample specify the same CDR3. This sequence joins TRBV5-1 and TRBJ1-6; no reliable D call. The V and J ends lost 0 bases and 0 bases respectively, with 7 bases between them. This CDR3 has 16 amino acids. Looked up from germline, CDR1 is SGHRS and CDR2 is YFSETQ. CDR3 coding DNA: TGCGCCAGCAGCTTGGAGGGAAGCTCCTATAATTCACCCCTCCACTTT. It translates to CASSLEGSSYNSPLHF.

The rearrangement joins TRBV18 to TRBJ1-1; D is possibly TRBD1 (5 bases). CDR1 KGHSH and CDR2 LQKENI come from the germline V gene. This CDR3 spans 14 amino acids. V shed 5 bases and J shed 3 bases, with 13 bases lying between them. CDR3 amino acids: CASSFDDRYTEAFF. In DNA form, the CDR3 reads TGTGCCAGCTCATTTGACGACAGATACACTGAAGCTTTCTTT.

This clone was observed a handful of times. The rearrangement links TRBV10-1 to TRBJ1-1, with unresolved D. Per the germline V gene, CDR1 is WNHNN and CDR2 is SYGVQD (reference sequence). The CDR3 is 12 amino acids. The germline V and J ends were trimmed by 3 bases and 9 bases, with 11 bases remaining between them. CDR3: CASSEPRDQAFF. The DNA for the CDR3 is TGCGCCAGCAGTGAACCGAGAGATCAAGCTTTCTTT.

This chain connects TRBV6-6 to TRBJ2-7, with 13 bases lining up with TRBD2. The CDR3 totals 15 residues. Germline-derived CDR1 and CDR2 are MNHNY and SVGAGI (reference sequence). With 6 bases clipped from V and 6 bases from J, the junction kept 8 bases outside the gene matches. CDR3 in DNA: TGTGCCAGCAGCAATGGACTAGCGGGAGCTCGCGAGCAGTACTTC. It is translated as CASSNGLAGAREQYF.

The chain uses TRBV6-1 and TRBJ2-5, with D perhaps matching TRBD2 (5 bases). The closer fit of TRBJ2-7 to the DNA end suggests the J call may be wrong. The CDR3 loop spans 17 amino acids. CDR1 and CDR2 from the germline V gene are MNHNS and SASEGT. The CDR3 loop reads CASSELSFKADGYEQYF. The DNA for the CDR3 is TGTGCCAGCAGTGAACTATCCTTCAAAGCGGACGGCTACGAGCAGTACTTC.

The chain recombines TRBV7-9 with TRBJ1-6, with D perhaps matching TRBD1 (6 bases). This CDR3 is built from 14 residues. V was shortened by 2 bases and J by 6 bases, with 8 bases between the two germline ends. CDR1 and CDR2 from the germline V gene are SEHNR and FQNEAQ (reference sequence). DNA of the CDR3: TGTGCCAGCAGCTTACACAGGGCTAATTCACCCCTCCACTTT. Translation gives CASSLHRANSPLHF.

This chain joins TRBV5-1 and TRBJ2-7; tentative D call: TRBD2 (5 bases). Trimming cost V 4 bases and J 6 bases, with 17 bases left between them. The CDR3 has 14 residues. Germline values: CDR1 SGHRS, CDR2 YFSETQ. The CDR3 nucleotides read TGCGCCAGCAGCCTCGGAGGCAGCGTGGTCGAGCAGTACTTC. It is translated as CASSLGGSVVEQYF.

The CDR3 DNA follows: TGTGCCAGCTCGGGAAGGACAGGGGTTACGCCCCAGCATTTT. Translating gives CASSGRTGVTPQHF. The chain couples TRBV18 to TRBJ1-5, with TRBD1 identical over 9 bases. V trimming: 6 bases; J trimming: 9 bases; junction bases outside the gene matches: 9. Germline V CDR1 and CDR2: KGHSH, LQKENI. This CDR3 is built from 14 residues. Supplemented by reference TRBV18 and TRBJ1-5, the full variable domain reads NAGVMQNPRHLVRRRGQEARLRCSPMKGHSHVYWYRQLPEEGLKFMVYLQKENIIDESGMPKERFSAEFPKEGPSILRIQQVVRGDSAAYFCASSGRTGVTPQHFGDGTRLSIL.

The chain recombines TRBV5-1 with TRBJ2-7; the D call may be TRBD1 or TRBD2 (5 bases each). This CDR3 region has 14 residues. V gave up 4 bases and J gave up 0 bases, with 11 bases separating them. Per germline, CDR1 SGHRS and CDR2 YFSETQ. In nucleotides, the CDR3 is TGCGCCAGCAGCCACGGGACGGTCTCCTACGAGCAGTACTTC. Encoded protein: CASSHGTVSYEQYF.